This T cell receptor (beta chain) is from a study of cytomegalovirus exposure and HLA in healthy donors. V lost 6 bases, J lost 8 bases, and 4 bases stayed unmatched. Germline CDR1 is MDHEN and CDR2 is SYDVKM. This CDR3 has 12 amino acids. Primers for the PCR totalled 60 Vbeta and 13 Jbeta. The method was immunoSEQ multiplex PCR; TCRdb's version includes in-frame clones alone and lacks a portion of them. The sample yields 150,000 to 180,000 clones, roughly three quarters seen once. Whole-study findings and limits: Investigators reported under 200 TCR beta chains as tied to cytomegalovirus. In a later analysis, roughly 17,000 TCR beta sequences were associated with HLA alleles at 0.05 false discovery rate.

Turning to this clone: Its matching antigen is unknown.

This clonotype was sampled from a man aged 30-40 years in good health and CMV-seropositive. Sequencing was carried out using PBMCs. The chain couples TRBV28 to TRBJ1-2; TRBD1 matches at 9 bases. Here the CDR3 DNA reads TGTGCCAGCAGGACCGGGACAGGGGGCTACACCTTC. Protein product: CASRTGTGGYTF.